The clone carrying this T cell receptor (beta chain) was detected many times. Antigen unknown. Researchers took RNA transcripts and amplified the TCR beta CDR3 regions from them. The TCR CDR3 first-round RT-PCR relied on the HTBI primer set. TCRdb recomputed calls from the multiplex PCR reads with MiXCR, one row per CDR3 protein. This table holds a few hundred thousand distinct CDR3 sequences, more than 15% found once. Those patients with uncontrolled infection, other autoimmune disease, pregnancy or lactation were excluded. This record belongs to a study of T cells in Graves' hyperthyroidism and ophthalmopathy. Study-level findings and limits: Among clonotypes expanded in thyroid above 0.001, most were also found in blood. Before onset, ophthalmopathy was predicted by the model a median around 6 months earlier. Separating ophthalmopathy from stable hyperthyroidism was achieved by a 13 V-J model.

Germline V CDR1 and CDR2: SGHTA, FQGNSA. The CDR3 consists of 12 residues. V dropped 1 base and J dropped 10 bases, with 5 bases sitting between them. Sequences were obtained from blood. The sequence derives from a woman aged 25 to 39 with Graves' ophthalmopathy. The genes are TRBV7-2 and TRBJ1-6; D is ambiguous. The CDR3 DNA reads as TGTGCCAGCAGCTTAGACAAATCACCCCTCCACTTT. Translated, it gives CASSLDKSPLHF.